The 10 T cell receptor beta chains reported below all come from one sample, sequenced in a study of cytomegalovirus exposure and HLA in healthy donors. PCR was performed using 60 Vbeta and 13 Jbeta primers. Some clones are missing from TCRdb's copy, which holds only in-frame ones; the method was immunoSEQ multiplex PCR. The sample holds about 140,000 clones, roughly 78% seen once. Material: PBMCs. The receptor set was obtained from a man aged 25 to 45 in good health.

The chain uses TRBV29-1 and TRBJ1-2, with 7 bases fitting TRBD1. The junction had 10 bases not matched to a gene; V was cut back by 6 bases and J by 9 bases. Germline CDR1 reads SQVTM; CDR2 reads ANQGSEA. The length of the CDR3 is 12 residues. DNA for the CDR3: TGCAGCGTGCCTAGCGAAGGGGGCAGCTACACCTTC. Amino acid sequence: CSVPSEGGSYTF.

For the CDR3, the DNA is TGTGCCAGCAGTTCTCCGGGACAGGCTTTGAGTGAGCAGTTCTTC. Its protein product is CASSSPGQALSEQFF. J is TRBJ2-1 and V is TRBV6-5, with 8 bases aligning to TRBD1. V was clipped by 4 bases and J by 9 bases; unmatched bases: 11. Germline CDR1 and CDR2: MNHEY and SVGAGI. The CDR3 consists of 15 residues.

The CDR3 sequence is CASSLQDYGNTEAFF. CDR3 coding DNA: TGTGCCAGCAGCTTACAAGACTACGGGAACACTGAAGCTTTCTTT. V gene TRBV5-6 combines with J gene TRBJ1-1; D gene ambiguous. The V gene lost 2 bases and the J gene lost 1 base, with 12 bases spanning the gap. The CDR3 contains 15 residues. Germline values: CDR1 SGHDT, CDR2 YYEEEE.

The chain has TRBV4-1 and TRBJ2-5; TRBD2 agrees at 9 bases. Germline CDR1 is MGHRA and CDR2 is YSYEKL. The V and J ends lost 1 base and 3 bases, in that order; junction bases with no gene match: 6. CDR3 length: 16 amino acids. The CDR3 nucleotides are TGCGCCAGCAGCCAAGCGGGACTAGCTGCGGAAGAGACCCAGTACTTC. This sequence encodes CASSQAGLAAEETQYF.

The chain employs TRBV18 and TRBJ1-1; possibly TRBD1 for D (5 bases). The CDR3 is 14 residues long. Trimming removed 4 bases from V and 3 bases from J, with 12 bases in between. From germline, CDR1 is KGHSH and CDR2 LQKENI. As DNA, the CDR3 is TGTGCCAGCTCACTGGTGGGGCAACACACTGAAGCTTTCTTT. Protein: CASSLVGQHTEAFF.

The J gene is TRBJ1-4, the V gene TRBV10-3; 7 bases match TRBD1. The length of the CDR3 is 15 residues. The V gene's germline CDR1 is ENHRY and CDR2 SYGVKD. Germline trimming cut 0 bases from V and 8 bases from J; bases unmatched to any gene: 6. The CDR3 DNA is TGTGCCATCAGTGAGTCGAACAGGGGATGGGAAAAACTGTTTTTT. Encoded protein: CAISESNRGWEKLFF.

This clone was detected a few times. The rearrangement uses TRBV27 and TRBJ2-2; 10 bases agree with TRBD1. After removal of 8 bases from V and 2 bases from J, the junction contained 5 bases not matched to a gene. Germline V gene data show CDR1 as MNHEY and CDR2 as SMNVEV (reference sequence). This CDR3 spans 15 amino acids. For the CDR3, the DNA is TGTGCCAGCGGACGACAGGGGGCTAACACCGGGGAGCTGTTTTTT. Amino acids: CASGRQGANTGELFF.

This clone was seen just once. V and J are TRBV9 and TRBJ2-2, with D maybe TRBD1 (6 bases). With 3 bases removed from V and 1 base from J, the gap between germline ends came to 25 bases. The CDR3 has 20 residues. Germline V CDR1 and CDR2: SGDLS, YYNGEE. The CDR3 coding sequence is TGTGCCAGCAGCGCCCAACCCGGCCTCGACAGGATGAGGAACACCGGGGAGCTGTTTTTT. As protein: CASSAQPGLDRMRNTGELFF.

Only one count was recorded for this clone. V is TRBV19 and J is TRBJ2-7; 14 bases are a match to TRBD2. CDR3 size: 16 residues. The ends lost 3 bases at V and 3 bases at J; junction bases unmatched: 4. Germline V gene lookup returns CDR1 LNHDA and CDR2 SQIVND (reference sequence). CDR3 amino acids: CASSMAGTSGSYEQYF. In nucleotides, the CDR3 is TGTGCCAGTAGTATGGCTGGGACTAGCGGGAGCTACGAGCAGTACTTC.

CDR3 sequence: CASSSMGISTGGFF. CDR3 coding DNA: TGTGCCAGCAGCTCGATGGGGATCAGCACAGGTGGTTTCTTT. The rearrangement uses TRBV11-3 and TRBJ1-1, with D perhaps TRBD1 (5 bases). Germline-derived CDR1 and CDR2 are SGHNT and YENEEA. The CDR3 runs 14 residues. The V and J ends lost 4 bases and 13 bases respectively, with 22 bases between them. The full variable domain, completed using reference TRBV11-3 and TRBJ1-1, is EAGVVQSPRYKIIEKKQPVAFWCNPISGHNTLYWYLQNLGQGPELLIRYENEEAVDDSQLPKDRFSAERLKGVDSTLKIQPAELGDSAVYLCASSSMGISTGGFFGQGTRLTVV.